This T cell receptor beta chain was observed in a study of T cells in Graves' hyperthyroidism and ophthalmopathy. Study overall: It was at initial diagnosis, before any treatment, that peripheral blood was collected. General observations from the study: The blood repertoire included most of the expanded thyroid clonotypes above 0.001. From stable hyperthyroidism, ophthalmopathy was set apart by a 13 V-J model.

Any patient presenting with uncontrolled infection, other autoimmune disease, pregnancy or lactation was left out. TCR beta CDR3 region amplification was performed from RNA transcripts. The TCR CDR3 was amplified in a first-round RT-PCR using the HTBI primer set. TCRdb ran MiXCR on the multiplex PCR reads and lists one entry per CDR3 protein. The sample has around 560,000 distinct CDR3 sequences, around 17% seen once; the top ten hold approximately 20%. A remark on this clonotype: Its antigen is as yet unknown.

Per the germline V gene, CDR1 is LNHDA and CDR2 is SQIVND (reference sequence). The CDR3 spans 17 residues. This TCR derives from a woman aged 18-30 years with Graves' hyperthyroidism. Sequenced: blood. This chain joins TRBV19 and TRBJ2-1; 13 bases fit TRBD2. The last part of the DNA fits TRBJ2-7 better; the J call may be wrong. In nucleotides, the CDR3 is TGTGCCAGTAGTATCGACGGACTAGCGGGGGCCTACAATGAGCAGTACTTC. Amino acids: CASSIDGLAGAYNEQYF.